The 18 T cell receptor beta chains given below trace back to one sample, sequenced in a study of T-cell memory formation after mild COVID-19. TCRdb reprocessed the 5' RACE reads via MiXCR and lists one record per CDR3 protein. The sample holds 50,000 or so distinct CDR3 sequences, roughly a quarter seen once. The sequencing sample was made of PBMCs or a T cell subset sorted from them (not recorded which). Receptors originate from a young man who had mild COVID-19 (a few samples of this study predate the infection). Cell type and time point are not known.

This chain connects TRBV4-2 to TRBJ2-7; D could derive from TRBD1 or TRBD2 (5 bases each). Germline-derived CDR1 and CDR2 are LGHNA and YNFKEQ. This CDR3 region has 15 residues. V was cut by 1 base and J by 5 bases, with 15 bases left in between. CDR3 amino acids: CASSQVSGAEDEQYF. The CDR3 DNA follows: TGTGCCAGCAGCCAAGTGTCCGGGGCGGAAGACGAGCAGTACTTC.

This chain joins TRBV6-5 and TRBJ1-2, with TRBD1 identical over 10 bases. The CDR3 contains 15 residues. V shed 5 bases, J shed 4 bases, and the junction held 7 bases outside the gene matches. Germline CDR1 MNHEY, CDR2 SVGAGI. The chain's CDR3 is CASSEETGGVYGYTF. The CDR3 nucleotides read TGTGCCAGCAGTGAAGAGACAGGGGGCGTCTATGGCTACACCTTC.

This chain joins TRBV4-1 and TRBJ2-5, with no clear D. The CDR3 has 16 residues. Trimming shortened V by 3 bases and J by 0 bases, and 14 bases separated the two germline ends. Germline CDR1 and CDR2: MGHRA and YSYEKL. The CDR3 coding sequence is TGCGCCAGCAGCCACGGCGGACGGTTGTACCAAGAGACCCAGTACTTC. Translating it yields CASSHGGRLYQETQYF.

V gene TRBV7-2 combines with J gene TRBJ2-7, with D possibly matching TRBD2 (6 bases). The V end was cut by 1 base, the J end by 2 bases, with 21 bases between. This CDR3 is 18 amino acids long. Germline CDR1 reads SGHTA; CDR2 reads FQGNSA. CDR3 in DNA: TGTGCCAGCAGCTTAGGCGGGGCACATTCCATTGCCGCCTACGAGCAGTACGTC. Protein: CASSLGGAHSIAAYEQYV.

The J gene is TRBJ2-3, the V gene TRBV9, with D possibly TRBD1 on 5 matching bases. This CDR3 is built from 15 residues. The V gene's germline CDR1 is SGDLS and CDR2 YYNGEE. Trimming removed 4 bases from V and 0 bases from J, with 12 bases in between. The chain's CDR3 is CASSRWTTSTDTQYF. The CDR3, as DNA: TGTGCCAGCAGCCGATGGACAACTAGCACAGATACGCAGTATTTT.

This clonotype was detected ten times or more. This chain links TRBV5-1 with TRBJ2-2, with 12 bases that match TRBD1. Losses at the gene ends were 4 bases for V and 3 bases for J; bases not matched to a gene: 10. Germline V lookup: CDR1 SGHRS, CDR2 YFSETQ. The CDR3 has 18 residues. The CDR3: CASSRRDRGPSDTGELFF. In DNA form, the CDR3 reads TGCGCCAGCAGCCGACGGGACAGGGGGCCTTCGGACACCGGGGAGCTGTTTTTT.

The chain is built from TRBV2 and TRBJ1-1, with D tentatively TRBD1 (5 bases). Germline V lookup: CDR1 SNHLY, CDR2 FYNNEI. V lost 4 bases, J lost 4 bases, and 13 bases lay in between. CDR3 length: 14 amino acids. CDR3 protein: CASSGGEASTEAFF. The CDR3 nucleotides read TGTGCCAGCAGTGGGGGGGAGGCGAGCACTGAAGCTTTCTTT.

The chain links TRBV4-1 to TRBJ2-3; D could derive from TRBD1 or TRBD2 (5 bases each). CDR1 and CDR2 (germline): MGHRA, YSYEKL. The germline V and J ends were trimmed by 0 bases and 4 bases, with 17 bases remaining between them. CDR3 length: 17 amino acids. DNA for the CDR3: TGCGCCAGCAGCCAAGATCGGTGGGAGTTGGGGGCAGATACGCAGTATTTT. The encoded protein is CASSQDRWELGADTQYF.

The V gene is TRBV5-1, the J gene TRBJ2-3; D is perhaps TRBD2 (5 bases). The germline gives CDR1 SGHRS, CDR2 YFSETQ. The CDR3 is 15 residues long. Trimming removed 0 bases at V and 6 bases at J, with 14 bases between. CDR3 sequence: CASSLATATGDTQYF. The CDR3 DNA sequence: TGCGCCAGCAGCTTGGCCACGGCCACGGGGGATACGCAGTATTTT.

This clonotype was observed a few times. The V and J genes are TRBV12-3 or TRBV12-4 and TRBJ2-4; D gene uncertain. There are 14 residues in the CDR3. Trimming removed 8 bases from V and 0 bases from J, with 11 bases in between. The CDR3 loop is CASSARLAKNIQYF. In DNA, the CDR3 is TGTGCCAGCTCTGCCCGACTAGCCAAAAACATTCAGTACTTC.

The V and J genes are TRBV12-3 or TRBV12-4 and TRBJ1-1, with D uncertain. The V end was cut by 4 bases, the J end by 0 bases, with 24 bases between. The CDR3 covers 19 residues. CDR3 DNA sequence: TGTGCCAGCAGTTCATCACACACCGAGCAAACACAGATGAACACTGAAGCTTTCTTT. Its protein product is CASSSSHTEQTQMNTEAFF.

This clonotype was observed a handful of times. The V gene is TRBV7-3, the J gene TRBJ1-1, with D unresolved. Germline CDR1 is SGHTA and CDR2 is FQGTGA. V lost 0 bases, J lost 1 base, and 9 bases lay in between. CDR3 length: 15 amino acids. DNA for the CDR3: TGTGCCAGCAGCTTAACCGGCGAGGGGAACACTGAAGCTTTCTTT. Translation: CASSLTGEGNTEAFF.

In nucleotides, the CDR3 is TGTGCCAGCAGCTTAGCCTCCGTGGGACAGGGGAACAATGAGCAGTTCTTC. Protein product: CASSLASVGQGNNEQFF. V gene TRBV7-9 combines with J gene TRBJ2-1; 10 bases line up with TRBD1. Unmatched junction bases numbered 7, after V lost 0 bases and J lost 5 bases. Per the germline V gene, CDR1 is SEHNR and CDR2 is FQNEAQ (reference sequence). There are 17 residues in the CDR3.

V gene TRBV4-3 combines with J gene TRBJ2-1, with D tentatively TRBD1 or TRBD2 (5 bases each). This CDR3 region has 15 residues. Germline V gene lookup returns CDR1 LGHNA and CDR2 YSLEER. V lost 1 base, J lost 5 bases, and 12 bases lay in between. CDR3 in DNA: TGCGCCAGCAGCCAAGCACCCGGGGCAAACAATGAGCAGTTCTTC. Its translation: CASSQAPGANNEQFF.

This clonotype was seen only a few times. The rearrangement links TRBV7-2 to TRBJ2-2; TRBD1 or TRBD2 may be the D gene (5 bases each). Per the germline V gene, CDR1 is SGHTA and CDR2 is FQGNSA. V gave up 7 bases and J gave up 6 bases, with 18 bases separating them. The CDR3 is 15 residues long. The CDR3 loop is CASTPRGSFPGELFF. CDR3 bases: TGTGCCAGCACCCCCCGGGGCAGTTTTCCCGGGGAGCTGTTTTTT.

This chain uses TRBV27 with TRBJ1-5, with D uncertain. The V gene lost 5 bases and the J gene lost 6 bases, with 20 bases spanning the gap. CDR3 size: 16 residues. From germline, CDR1 is MNHEY and CDR2 SMNVEV (reference sequence). CDR3 DNA sequence: TGTGCCAGCAGTCTAGGGCCCTTTTTTGAGGGTCAGCCCCAGCATTTT. Amino acid sequence: CASSLGPFFEGQPQHF.

The chain employs TRBV27 and TRBJ2-3, with 13 bases matching TRBD2. The CDR3 runs 15 residues. CDR1 and CDR2 (germline): MNHEY, SMNVEV (reference sequence). V dropped 3 bases and J dropped 4; count of bases not matched to a gene: 1. The CDR3, as DNA: TGTGCCAGCAGTTTCACTAGCGGGGGGGCAGATACGCAGTATTTT. This encodes CASSFTSGGADTQYF.

The gene calls are TRBV9 and TRBJ2-2; no firm D call. The CDR3 has 12 amino acids. The germline CDR1 and CDR2 sequences are SGDLS and YYNGEE. V lost 0 bases and J 6 bases, leaving 3 bases between the germline ends. The CDR3 loop reads CASSVAAGELFF. The CDR3 bases are TGTGCCAGCAGCGTAGCGGCCGGGGAGCTGTTTTTT.